These 24 T cell receptor beta chains share one sample of origin, sequenced in a study of post-analysis software for immune sequencing data. Study-level results: Five or six TRBV segments, TRBV5-6, TRBV5-1 and TRBV20-1 among them, were found more frequent in patients than controls.

Unique molecular identifiers were present in the TCR beta cDNA libraries. In TCRdb, the PCR reads were re-called with MiXCR into one record per CDR3 protein. This sample has hundreds of thousands of distinct CDR3 sequences, with 30% to 45% found just once. These TCRs' antigens remain unknown. Source material: blood. These TCRs come from a girl aged 10 to 17 with multiple sclerosis.

This clonotype was counted a few times. The chain uses TRBV5-1 and TRBJ2-5; 9 bases are a match to TRBD2. The germline V gene has CDR1 SGHRS and CDR2 YFSETQ. The CDR3 extends over 14 amino acids. The V and J ends lost 7 bases and 2 bases, in that order; junction bases with no gene match: 6. The CDR3 reads CASAAGGPQETQYF. The CDR3 DNA is TGCGCCAGCGCGGCGGGGGGGCCGCAAGAGACCCAGTACTTC. Complete variable domain (other parts from reference TRBV5-1 and TRBJ2-5): KAGVTQTPRYLIKTRGQQVTLSCSPISGHRSVSWYQQTPGQGLQFLFEYFSETQRNKGNFPGRFSGRQFSNSRSEMNVSTLELGDSALYLCASAAGGPQETQYFGPGTRLLVL.

The chain carries TRBV2 and TRBJ2-3; 12 bases are a match to TRBD2. The germline V gene encodes CDR1 SNHLY and CDR2 FYNNEI. This CDR3 region has 18 residues. V was pared by 7 bases and J by 1 base, with 12 bases of the junction left unmatched. The CDR3 is CASMGPSGGDEGTDTQYF. The CDR3 DNA follows: TGTGCCAGCATGGGGCCTAGCGGGGGGGATGAGGGCACAGATACGCAGTATTTT.

This chain links TRBV3-1 with TRBJ1-1, with 8 nucleotides matching TRBD1. CDR3 length equals 13 residues. Germline CDR1 and CDR2: LGHDT and YNNKEL (reference sequence). The trim removed 5 bases at V and 5 bases at J, leaving 4 bases unmatched. The CDR3 protein is CASSFYRGTEAFF. The CDR3 DNA sequence: TGTGCCAGCAGCTTCTACAGGGGGACTGAAGCTTTCTTT.

This clonotype was found a few times. This rearrangement joins TRBV5-1 to TRBJ2-3; D may be TRBD2 (6 bases). V was trimmed by 7 bases and J by 2 bases, leaving 20 bases between them. The CDR3 runs 16 residues. Germline CDR1 reads SGHRS; CDR2 reads YFSETQ. DNA of the CDR3: TGCGCCAGCGGGAAGAGGCGGGGCCGGGTCACAGATACGCAGTATTTT. This codes for CASGKRRGRVTDTQYF.

This clonotype has just a few counts. The chain joins TRBV29-1 to TRBJ2-1; the match to TRBD2 covers 11 bases. Per germline, CDR1 SQVTM and CDR2 ANQGSEA. This CDR3 region has 17 residues. V was clipped by 4 bases and J by 3 bases; unmatched bases: 11. CDR3 residues: CSVGFKGTSGLYNEQFF. CDR3 in DNA: TGCAGCGTTGGGTTTAAAGGGACTAGCGGACTCTACAATGAGCAGTTCTTC.

V usage is TRBV14 and J usage is TRBJ1-6; D may be TRBD1 (5 bases). The CDR3 is made up of 15 amino acids. Germline V gene sequence: CDR1 SGHDN, CDR2 FVKESK. V shed 4 bases and J shed 5 bases, with 12 bases lying between them. The CDR3 sequence: CASSPAWGDNSPLHF. The CDR3 DNA is TGTGCCAGCAGCCCCGCGTGGGGCGATAATTCACCCCTCCACTTT.

V is TRBV14 and J is TRBJ2-7, with TRBD2 as a possible D gene (6 bases). V was shortened by 3 bases and J by 9 bases, with 21 bases between the two germline ends. Germline V gene lookup returns CDR1 SGHDN and CDR2 FVKESK. The CDR3 is 15 amino acids. CDR3 nucleotides: TGTGCCAGCAGCCAGGGGGGAGGACACGGGAGCTCGCAGTACTTC. It translates to CASSQGGGHGSSQYF.

This clonotype was observed at least ten times. The chain has TRBV27 and TRBJ2-7, with D perhaps TRBD2 (7 bases). The germline V and J ends were trimmed by 2 bases and 6 bases, with 23 bases remaining between them. The germline CDR1 and CDR2 sequences are MNHEY and SMNVEV (reference sequence). The CDR3 contains 17 residues. The chain's CDR3 is CASSLGTPGRGKGEQYF. CDR3 in DNA: TGTGCCAGCAGTTTAGGAACCCCGGGGAGGGGGAAAGGCGAGCAGTACTTC.

The CDR3 is CAISGTSGGQSTDTQYF. The CDR3, as DNA: TGTGCCATCAGCGGGACTAGCGGGGGCCAAAGCACAGATACGCAGTATTTT. The gene calls are TRBV10-3 and TRBJ2-3, with 14 bases matching TRBD2. This CDR3 has 17 residues. The germline gives CDR1 ENHRY, CDR2 SYGVKD. V shed 6 bases and J 0 bases; nucleotides not matched to a gene: 5.

This chain links TRBV7-3 with TRBJ2-5; D possibly corresponds to TRBD2 (5 bases). The length of the CDR3 is 14 residues. Between the trimmed V and J ends, which lost 2 bases and 4 bases, there was a span of 11 bases. Germline V lookup: CDR1 SGHTA, CDR2 FQGTGA. This chain's CDR3 is CASSLGPEGETQYF. Written as DNA, the CDR3 is TGTGCCAGCAGCTTAGGTCCCGAGGGAGAGACCCAGTACTTC.

In its sample, this clonotype was seen a few times. CDR3 nucleotide sequence: TGTGCCAGCAGTACAGGGACAGGGGGTACCGGGGAGCTGTTTTTT. Translated, it gives CASSTGTGGTGELFF. The chain combines TRBV6-5 with TRBJ2-2; 11 bases fit TRBD1. Germline V gene sequence: CDR1 MNHEY, CDR2 SVGAGI. This CDR3 comprises 15 residues. J lost 5 bases, V lost 5 bases, and 4 bases had no gene match.

The genes are TRBV12-3 or TRBV12-4 and TRBJ1-1, with D perhaps TRBD1 (5 bases). Trimming removed 8 bases at V and 5 bases at J, with 12 bases between. This CDR3 spans 12 amino acids. The CDR3 sequence is CASRGEGTEAFF. Here the CDR3 DNA reads TGTGCCAGCCGGGGGGAAGGAACTGAAGCTTTCTTT.

The V call is TRBV3-1, the J call TRBJ2-7; D uncertain. Trimming shortened V by 1 base and J by 0 bases, and 7 bases separated the two germline ends. The CDR3 is 14 residues long. Germline V lookup: CDR1 LGHDT, CDR2 YNNKEL (reference sequence). CDR3 sequence reads: CASSQGRTSYEQYF. CDR3 DNA: TGTGCCAGCAGCCAAGGCAGGACCTCCTACGAGCAGTACTTC.

V usage is TRBV7-3 and J usage is TRBJ1-1; a weak D match, TRBD1 (6 bases). V was pared by 7 bases and J by 2 bases, with 29 bases between. This CDR3 contains 19 residues. CDR1 and CDR2 (germline): SGHTA, FQGTGA. The CDR3 region has the DNA TGTGCCAGCACCAACCCCTTAACGTCCGCAGGGGCGTCAAACACTGAAGCTTTCTTT. Translating it yields CASTNPLTSAGASNTEAFF.

This chain links TRBV27 with TRBJ1-1; no reliable D call. V lost 5 bases and J lost 1, with 11 bases in between. CDR1 and CDR2 from the germline V gene are MNHEY and SMNVEV (reference sequence). CDR3 length: 14 amino acids. CDR3 region: CASSRYGPNTEAFF. The CDR3, as DNA: TGTGCCAGCAGTCGATACGGGCCGAACACTGAAGCTTTCTTT.

The gene calls are TRBV19 and TRBJ1-1; no reliable D call. V was trimmed by 7 bases and J by 8 bases, leaving 14 bases between them. The CDR3 contains 12 residues. Per the germline V gene, CDR1 is LNHDA and CDR2 is SQIVND (reference sequence). DNA of the CDR3: TGTGCCAGTAAAGAAAAGGGAGGAGAAGCTTTCTTT. It specifies CASKEKGGEAFF.

The chain carries TRBV10-3 and TRBJ2-3; unclear D gene. Germline V lookup: CDR1 ENHRY, CDR2 SYGVKD. The length of the CDR3 is 14 residues. This CDR3 reads CAIGTPNLTDTQYF. The CDR3 nucleotides are TGTGCTATCGGTACTCCAAACCTCACAGATACGCAGTATTTT.

This clonotype was counted a single time. The rearrangement joins TRBV28 to TRBJ2-3; D may match TRBD1 or TRBD2 (5 bases each). Trimming stripped 7 bases from V and 6 bases from J, with 17 bases between. CDR3 length: 14 residues. Per the germline V gene, CDR1 is MDHEN and CDR2 is SYDVKM. As DNA, the CDR3 is TGTGCCAGCACCCGATGGGACGTTTCGGATACGCAGTATTTT. This translates into CASTRWDVSDTQYF.

This clonotype was seen only a few times. The rearrangement uses TRBV7-2 and TRBJ2-7; 8 bases agree with TRBD1. The germline V gene encodes CDR1 SGHTA and CDR2 FQGNSA. The CDR3 runs 15 residues. V trimming: 6 bases; J trimming: 2 bases; junction bases outside the gene matches: 9. The CDR3 nucleotides are TGTGCCAGCAGTTTATCCGGGACAGGAGCCTACGAGCAGTACTTC. It codes for CASSLSGTGAYEQYF.

The chain is built from TRBV5-1 and TRBJ2-7, with 10 nucleotides matching TRBD2. The DNA matches TRBJ2-5 better at its end, which makes the J call doubtful. Germline loops: CDR1 SGHRS, CDR2 YFSETQ. This CDR3 region has 17 residues. The CDR3 loop reads CASSLWLAGDLPETQYF. Here the CDR3 DNA reads TGCGCCAGCAGCTTGTGGCTAGCGGGGGACCTTCCCGAGACCCAGTACTTC.

This clonotype occurred a few times. CDR3 in amino acids: CASEAGGVSNYGYTF. CDR3 sequence (DNA): TGCGCCAGCGAGGCCGGGGGCGTTTCTAACTATGGCTACACCTTC. The chain uses TRBV5-1 and TRBJ1-2, with a possible D match to TRBD1 (6 bases). CDR1 and CDR2 (germline): SGHRS, YFSETQ. This CDR3 region has 15 residues. The V gene lost 7 bases and the J gene lost 0 bases, with 16 bases spanning the gap. The whole variable domain, remainder taken from reference TRBV5-1 and TRBJ1-2, is KAGVTQTPRYLIKTRGQQVTLSCSPISGHRSVSWYQQTPGQGLQFLFEYFSETQRNKGNFPGRFSGRQFSNSRSEMNVSTLELGDSALYLCASEAGGVSNYGYTFGSGTRLTVV.

This clonotype was seen a handful of times. This chain links TRBV5-1 with TRBJ2-6; possibly TRBD1 for D (6 bases). The germline V and J ends were trimmed by 0 bases and 0 bases, with 13 bases remaining between them. Germline loops: CDR1 SGHRS, CDR2 YFSETQ. This CDR3 has 18 residues. The CDR3 DNA reads as TGCGCCAGCAGCTTGGACGGCGAAGGGGGCTCTGGGGCCAACGTCCTGACTTTC. This encodes CASSLDGEGGSGANVLTF.

This clonotype has more than one count but fewer than ten. The V and J genes are TRBV20-1 and TRBJ2-5; 10 nucleotides line up with TRBD1. Unmatched junction bases numbered 6, after V lost 5 bases and J lost 6 bases. The CDR3 is 13 amino acids. Germline V lookup: CDR1 DFQATT, CDR2 SNEGSKA (reference sequence). CDR3 in amino acids: CSARWTGGKTQYF. The DNA of the CDR3 is TGCAGTGCTCGATGGACAGGGGGAAAGACCCAGTACTTC.

The gene calls are TRBV12-3 or TRBV12-4 and TRBJ2-1, with a weak D call TRBD1 (6 bases). The V and J ends lost 5 bases and 2 bases respectively, with 19 bases between them. The CDR3 consists of 17 residues. The CDR3 loop is CASSPGTPISPYNEQFF. CDR3 in DNA: TGTGCCAGCAGTCCCGGGACACCGATTTCCCCCTACAATGAGCAGTTCTTC.